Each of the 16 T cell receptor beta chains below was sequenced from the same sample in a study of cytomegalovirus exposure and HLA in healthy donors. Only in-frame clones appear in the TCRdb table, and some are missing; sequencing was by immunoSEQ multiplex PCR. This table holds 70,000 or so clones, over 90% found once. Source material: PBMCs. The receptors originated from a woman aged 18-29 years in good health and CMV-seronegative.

CDR3 DNA: TGCGCCAGCAGCCGGCGACAGGAGCAGTTCTTC. This encodes CASSRRQEQFF. This sequence joins TRBV4-1 and TRBJ2-1, with D maybe TRBD1 (5 bases). The germline gives CDR1 MGHRA, CDR2 YSYEKL. V lost 4 bases, J lost 10 bases, and 8 bases lay in between. The CDR3 has 11 residues.

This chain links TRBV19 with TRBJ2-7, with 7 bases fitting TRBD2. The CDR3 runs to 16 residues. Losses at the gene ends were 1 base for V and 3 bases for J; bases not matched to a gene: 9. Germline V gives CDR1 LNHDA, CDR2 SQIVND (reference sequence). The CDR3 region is CASSIVAGAGIYEQYF. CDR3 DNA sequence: TGTGCCAGTAGTATAGTGGCCGGAGCGGGGATCTACGAGCAGTACTTC.

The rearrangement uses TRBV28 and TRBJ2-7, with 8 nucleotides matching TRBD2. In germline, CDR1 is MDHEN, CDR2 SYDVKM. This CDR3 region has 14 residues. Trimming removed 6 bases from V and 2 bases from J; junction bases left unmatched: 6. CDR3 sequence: CASSKLAVPYEQYF. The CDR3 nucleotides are TGTGCCAGCAGCAAACTAGCGGTGCCCTACGAGCAGTACTTC.

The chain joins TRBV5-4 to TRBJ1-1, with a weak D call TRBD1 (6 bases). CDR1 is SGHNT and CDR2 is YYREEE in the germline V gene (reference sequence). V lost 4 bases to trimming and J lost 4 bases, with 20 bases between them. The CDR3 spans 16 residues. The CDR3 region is CASSQGQSRMGTEAFF. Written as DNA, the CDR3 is TGTGCCAGCAGCCAAGGACAGTCCCGGATGGGCACTGAAGCTTTCTTT.

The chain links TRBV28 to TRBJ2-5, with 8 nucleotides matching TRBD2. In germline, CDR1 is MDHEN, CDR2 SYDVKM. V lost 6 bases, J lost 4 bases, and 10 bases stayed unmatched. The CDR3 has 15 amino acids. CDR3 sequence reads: CASSLSAGARETQYF. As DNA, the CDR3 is TGTGCCAGCAGCCTATCAGCGGGAGCCCGAGAGACCCAGTACTTC.

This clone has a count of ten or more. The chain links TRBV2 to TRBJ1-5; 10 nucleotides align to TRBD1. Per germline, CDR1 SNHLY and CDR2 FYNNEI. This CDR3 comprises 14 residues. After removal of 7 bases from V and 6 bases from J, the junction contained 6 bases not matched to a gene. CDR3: CASIDRGPGQPQHF. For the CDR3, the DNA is TGTGCCAGCATTGACAGGGGGCCTGGTCAGCCCCAGCATTTT.

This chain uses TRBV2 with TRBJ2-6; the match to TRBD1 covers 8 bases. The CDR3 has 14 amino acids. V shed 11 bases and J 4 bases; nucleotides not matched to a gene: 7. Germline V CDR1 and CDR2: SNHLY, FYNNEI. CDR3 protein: CAFRQGYGANVLTF. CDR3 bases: TGTGCCTTCAGACAGGGGTACGGGGCCAACGTCCTGACTTTC.

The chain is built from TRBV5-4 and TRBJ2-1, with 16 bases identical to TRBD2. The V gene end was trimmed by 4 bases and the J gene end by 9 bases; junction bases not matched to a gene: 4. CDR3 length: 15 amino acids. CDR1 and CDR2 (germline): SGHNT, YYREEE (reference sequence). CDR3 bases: TGTGCCAGCAGCGGGACTAGCGGGAGGGTCAGTGAGCAGTTCTTC. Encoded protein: CASSGTSGRVSEQFF.

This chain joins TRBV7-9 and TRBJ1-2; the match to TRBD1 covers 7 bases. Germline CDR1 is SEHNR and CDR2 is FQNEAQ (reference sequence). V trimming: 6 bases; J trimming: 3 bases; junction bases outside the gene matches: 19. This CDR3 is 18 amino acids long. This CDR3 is CASSAKGSLGQGDYGYTF. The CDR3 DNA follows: TGTGCCAGCAGTGCAAAGGGCTCGCTCGGCCAGGGGGACTATGGCTACACCTTC.

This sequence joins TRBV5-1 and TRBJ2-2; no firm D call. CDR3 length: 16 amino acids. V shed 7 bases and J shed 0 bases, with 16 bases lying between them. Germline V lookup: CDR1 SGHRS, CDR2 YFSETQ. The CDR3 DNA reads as TGCGCCAGCGCTCCGGTTAGAGGTTCGAACACCGGGGAGCTGTTTTTT. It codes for CASAPVRGSNTGELFF.

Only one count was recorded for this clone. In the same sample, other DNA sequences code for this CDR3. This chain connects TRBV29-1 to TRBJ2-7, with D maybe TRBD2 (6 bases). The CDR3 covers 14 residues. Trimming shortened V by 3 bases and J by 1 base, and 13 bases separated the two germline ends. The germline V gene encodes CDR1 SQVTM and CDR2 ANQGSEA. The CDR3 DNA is TGCAGCGTTGAGGACGGGAGTAGATCCTACGAGCAGTACTTC. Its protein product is CSVEDGSRSYEQYF.

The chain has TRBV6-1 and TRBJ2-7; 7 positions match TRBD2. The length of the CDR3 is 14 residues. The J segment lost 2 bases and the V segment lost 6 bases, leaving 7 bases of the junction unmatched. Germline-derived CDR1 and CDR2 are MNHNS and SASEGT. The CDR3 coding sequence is TGTGCCAGCAGCCACAGCGGGGAAGCCTACGAGCAGTACTTC. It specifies CASSHSGEAYEQYF.

The chain's CDR3 is CASSRGPAVVYEQYF. Here the CDR3 DNA reads TGTGCCAGTAGTAGGGGCCCAGCTGTGGTCTACGAGCAGTACTTC. The chain employs TRBV19 and TRBJ2-7, with D perhaps matching TRBD1 (5 bases). The CDR3 totals 15 residues. Trimming shortened V by 4 bases and J by 3 bases, and 16 bases separated the two germline ends. From germline, CDR1 is LNHDA and CDR2 SQIVND (reference sequence).

The CDR3 region has the DNA TGTGCCAGCAGCTTAGCGCAAGGAGGAGATACGCAGTATTTT. Translated: CASSLAQGGDTQYF. V is TRBV7-2 and J is TRBJ2-3, with D possibly being TRBD2 (5 bases). Looked up from germline, CDR1 is SGHTA and CDR2 is FQGNSA. This CDR3 is built from 14 residues. V was clipped by 0 bases and J by 5 bases, with 9 bases between them.

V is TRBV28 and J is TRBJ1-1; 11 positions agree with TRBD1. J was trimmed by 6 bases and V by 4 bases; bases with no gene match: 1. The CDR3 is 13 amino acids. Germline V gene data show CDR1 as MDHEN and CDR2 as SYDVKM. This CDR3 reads CASSSGQGAEAFF. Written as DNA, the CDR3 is TGTGCCAGCAGTTCGGGACAGGGGGCTGAAGCTTTCTTT.

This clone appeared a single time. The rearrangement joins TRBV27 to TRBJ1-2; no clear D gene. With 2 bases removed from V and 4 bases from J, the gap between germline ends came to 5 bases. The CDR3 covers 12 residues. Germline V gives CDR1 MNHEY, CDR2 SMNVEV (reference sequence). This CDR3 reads CASSLAGYGYTF. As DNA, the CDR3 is TGTGCCAGCAGTTTAGCAGGCTATGGCTACACCTTC.